This TCR beta chain was identified during a study of blood T cell repertoires in COVID-19. As for the study in general: In each case, the material was cDNA or gDNA derived from T cells, B-cell-depleted T cells, or PBMCs.

In the original workflow: Estimates of nucleated cell counts were drawn from the amplification of reference gene primers. TCRdb's table, derived via immunoSEQ multiplex PCR, lists solely in-frame clones and lacks some. V and J calls and clone size are given by that table; D and trimming were obtained from the DNA. The sample consists of some 25,000 clones, roughly 84% of them appearing once. With V trimmed by 0 bases and J by 7 bases, 5 bases remained unmatched. CDR3 size: 14 residues. In germline, CDR1 is SGHNT, CDR2 YYREEE (reference sequence). This clone was recorded only once. Material: peripheral blood. The clonotype comes from a man aged 45-65 years with active COVID-19. The chain uses TRBV5-4 and TRBJ1-2; the match to TRBD1 covers 8 bases. CDR3 sequence: CASSLDRGMGGYTF. The CDR3 DNA reads TGTGCCAGCAGCTTGGACAGGGGGATGGGTGGCTACACCTTC.